This T cell receptor (beta chain) was documented in a study of PD-L1 blockade in urothelial cancer. Study at large: Males with bladder-origin urothelial cancer made up about 85% of the roughly 29 patients.

Germline V CDR1 and CDR2: ENHRY, SYGVKD. The ends lost 6 bases at V and 3 bases at J; junction bases unmatched: 7. This CDR3 has 14 residues. Time point noted: peripheral blood 6 weeks after treatment start. The diagnosis in patients was locally advanced or metastatic urothelial carcinoma. Clones were read by immunoSEQ multiplex PCR, and TCRdb kept only the in-frame ones, dropping some. The repertoire includes tens of thousands of clones, 70% to 90% of them detected once, and 1.9% sits in the top ten. This chain links TRBV10-3 with TRBJ2-5; 7 bases map to TRBD1. This sample comprised PBMCs, obtained around atezolizumab (anti-PD-L1) treatment. This TCR was sampled from a man aged 45-65 years with urothelial cancer. The CDR3 loop reads CAIRDRVLEETQYF. In DNA form, the CDR3 reads TGTGCCATCAGAGACAGGGTGTTGGAAGAGACCCAGTACTTC.